The 11 T cell receptor beta chains below were found in one sample sequenced in a study of T cell repertoires in cytomegalovirus infection. Their target antigens are unknown. TCRdb called the reads again in MiXCR, with one record for every CDR3 protein. The sample contains 600,000 to 700,000 distinct CDR3 sequences, around 32% of which appear only once. The sample was cultured PBMCs, taken from culture after CMV antigen stimulation. The receptors were gathered from a human donor in good health (CMV status not recorded). Some clones in this sample may be carry-over from other donors' samples.

The genes are TRBV19 and TRBJ1-2, with D maybe TRBD1 (5 bases). V shed 4 bases and J shed 7 bases, with 10 bases lying between them. This CDR3 spans 12 amino acids. From germline, CDR1 is LNHDA and CDR2 SQIVND (reference sequence). The CDR3 loop is CASSKRDSGYTF. CDR3 bases: TGTGCCAGTAGTAAGAGGGACTCTGGCTACACCTTC.

V and J are TRBV7-8 and TRBJ2-1; 8 bases fit TRBD1. Germline lookup yields CDR1 SGHVS and CDR2 FQNEAQ. This CDR3 spans 13 amino acids. With V trimmed by 8 bases and J by 9 bases, 9 bases remained unmatched. CDR3 amino acids: CASRPRGRLEQFF. The CDR3 DNA is TGTGCCAGCCGCCCCAGGGGGCGCCTTGAGCAGTTCTTC.

This clonotype was seen more than once but under ten times. The gene calls are TRBV6-1 and TRBJ1-2; D remains ambiguous. The CDR3 is 18 amino acids. V was cut by 6 bases and J by 6 bases, with 29 bases left in between. Germline CDR1 and CDR2: MNHNS and SASEGT. In DNA, the CDR3 is TGTGCCAGCAGCTCCACCCCCCCAGGAACTAATGGGTTTGATGGCTACACCTTC. Protein: CASSSTPPGTNGFDGYTF.

The rearrangement uses TRBV6-6 and TRBJ2-1; TRBD2 aligns across 12 bases. The ends lost 2 bases at V and 10 bases at J; junction bases unmatched: 6. Germline V gene sequence: CDR1 MNHNY, CDR2 SVGAGI (reference sequence). CDR3 length: 15 amino acids. CDR3 sequence reads: CASSYRLAGDPEQFF. DNA for the CDR3: TGTGCCAGCAGTTACCGACTAGCGGGGGACCCGGAGCAGTTCTTC.

The chain combines TRBV4-2 with TRBJ2-7; D unresolved. The CDR3 length is 15 residues. Trimming removed 5 bases from V and 4 bases from J, with 18 bases in between. The germline V gene has CDR1 LGHNA and CDR2 YNFKEQ. The CDR3 loop is CASSLKSSDGYEQYF. The CDR3 nucleotides read TGTGCCAGCAGCTTAAAATCCTCAGACGGGTACGAGCAGTACTTC.

This rearrangement joins TRBV6-8 to TRBJ1-6, with D perhaps TRBD1 (6 bases). The CDR3 contains 15 residues. The ends were cut back, 6 bases at V and 11 bases at J, with 20 bases in the middle. CDR1 MNHGY and CDR2 SAAAGT come from the germline V gene. The CDR3 DNA sequence: TGTGCCAGCAGCCCCGGGGGGGCGAGAAGGACACCCCTCCACTTT. Protein sequence: CASSPGGARRTPLHF.

This clonotype was observed many times. This chain connects TRBV7-2 to TRBJ2-7; 7 bases agree with TRBD1. V lost 5 bases to trimming and J lost 2 bases; unmatched junction nucleotides: 9. Germline V gives CDR1 SGHTA, CDR2 FQGNSA. There are 15 residues in the CDR3. The CDR3 sequence is CASSPTGARAYEQYF. The CDR3 region has the DNA TGTGCCAGCAGCCCTACAGGGGCGAGGGCCTACGAGCAGTACTTC. The full variable domain, rest sourced from reference TRBV7-2 and TRBJ2-7, is GAGVSQSPSNKVTEKGKDVELRCDPISGHTALYWYRQSLGQGLEFLIYFQGNSAPDKSGLPSDRFSAERTGGSVSTLTIQRTQQEDSAVYLCASSPTGARAYEQYFGPGTRLTVT.

This clonotype was seen at least ten times. J is TRBJ1-5 and V is TRBV7-2; the match to TRBD1 covers 7 bases. Germline-derived CDR1 and CDR2 are SGHTA and FQGNSA. The trim removed 4 bases at V and 3 bases at J, leaving 3 bases unmatched. The CDR3 has 14 residues. The CDR3 sequence: CASSSGTVNQPQHF. DNA for the CDR3: TGTGCCAGCAGCTCCGGGACAGTCAATCAGCCCCAGCATTTT. Full variable domain (missing parts from reference TRBV7-2 and TRBJ1-5): GAGVSQSPSNKVTEKGKDVELRCDPISGHTALYWYRQSLGQGLEFLIYFQGNSAPDKSGLPSDRFSAERTGGSVSTLTIQRTQQEDSAVYLCASSSGTVNQPQHFGDGTRLSIL.

V gene TRBV30 combines with J gene TRBJ2-7; D is uncertain. This CDR3 has 11 residues. CDR1 is GTSNPN and CDR2 is SVGIG in the germline V gene (reference sequence). The germline V and J ends were trimmed by 1 base and 3 bases, with 4 bases remaining between them. The DNA for the CDR3 is TGTGCCTGGAGTGCAAGCTACGAGCAGTACTTC. Its translation is CAWSASYEQYF.

This clonotype appeared many times. The rearrangement links TRBV7-2 to TRBJ2-7, with TRBD2 matching 10 bases. Germline CDR1 SGHTA, CDR2 FQGNSA. This CDR3 has 14 residues. Unmatched junction bases numbered 3, after V lost 5 bases and J lost 2 bases. CDR3 region: CASSKSGGAYEQYF. In DNA, the CDR3 is TGTGCCAGCAGCAAGAGCGGGGGGGCCTACGAGCAGTACTTC.

The chain links TRBV20-1 to TRBJ1-5; the D gene is possibly TRBD1 (6 bases). CDR1 DFQATT and CDR2 SNEGSKA come from the germline V gene (reference sequence). V was trimmed by 3 bases and J by 5 bases, leaving 14 bases between them. CDR3 size: 14 residues. This CDR3 is CSARGGAGDQPQHF. For the CDR3, the DNA is TGCAGTGCTAGGGGGGGGGCCGGCGATCAGCCCCAGCATTTT.